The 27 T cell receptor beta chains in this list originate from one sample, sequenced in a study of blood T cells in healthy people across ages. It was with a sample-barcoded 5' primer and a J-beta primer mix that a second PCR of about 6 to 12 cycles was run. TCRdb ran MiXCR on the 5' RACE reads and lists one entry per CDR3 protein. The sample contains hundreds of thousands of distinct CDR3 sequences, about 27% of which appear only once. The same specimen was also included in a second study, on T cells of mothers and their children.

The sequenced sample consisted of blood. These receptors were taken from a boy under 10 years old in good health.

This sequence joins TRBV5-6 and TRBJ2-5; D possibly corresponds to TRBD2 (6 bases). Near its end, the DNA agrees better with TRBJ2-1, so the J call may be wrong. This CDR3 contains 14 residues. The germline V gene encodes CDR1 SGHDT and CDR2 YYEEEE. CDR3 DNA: TGTGCCAGCAGCTTGTGGGGGGTTTACAATGAGCAGTTCTTC. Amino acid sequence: CASSLWGVYNEQFF.

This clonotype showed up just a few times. The CDR3 protein is CAISDRTGNEQFF. In DNA, the CDR3 is TGTGCCATCAGTGATCGGACAGGTAATGAGCAGTTCTTC. The chain links TRBV10-3 to TRBJ2-5; 7 bases are a match to TRBD1. The end of the DNA is better explained by TRBJ2-1, so the J call may be wrong. This CDR3 comprises 13 residues. Germline CDR1 is ENHRY and CDR2 is SYGVKD.

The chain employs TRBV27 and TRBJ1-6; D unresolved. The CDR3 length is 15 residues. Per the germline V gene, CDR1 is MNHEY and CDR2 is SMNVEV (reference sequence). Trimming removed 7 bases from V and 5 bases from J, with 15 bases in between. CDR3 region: CASTRNPWNNSPLHF. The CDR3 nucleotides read TGTGCCAGCACCCGAAACCCCTGGAATAATTCACCCCTCCACTTT.

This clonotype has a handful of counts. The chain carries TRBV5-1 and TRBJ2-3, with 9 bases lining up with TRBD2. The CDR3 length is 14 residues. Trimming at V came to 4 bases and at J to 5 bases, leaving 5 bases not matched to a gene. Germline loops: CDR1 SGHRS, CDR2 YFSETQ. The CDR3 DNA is TGCGCCAGCAGCCCTGAACTAGCGGGAGATACGCAGTATTTT. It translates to CASSPELAGDTQYF.

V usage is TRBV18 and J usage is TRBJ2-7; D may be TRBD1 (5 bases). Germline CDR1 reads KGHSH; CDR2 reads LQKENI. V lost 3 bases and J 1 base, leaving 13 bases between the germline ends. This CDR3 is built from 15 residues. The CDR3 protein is CASSPVTGVSYEQYF. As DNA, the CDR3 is TGTGCCAGCTCACCGGTCACAGGTGTATCCTACGAGCAGTACTTC.

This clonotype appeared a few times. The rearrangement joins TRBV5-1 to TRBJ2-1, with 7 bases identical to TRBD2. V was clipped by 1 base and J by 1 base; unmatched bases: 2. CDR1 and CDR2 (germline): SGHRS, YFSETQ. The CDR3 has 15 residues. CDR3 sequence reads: CASSLTSESYNEQFF. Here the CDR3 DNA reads TGCGCCAGCAGCTTGACTAGCGAGTCCTACAATGAGCAGTTCTTC.

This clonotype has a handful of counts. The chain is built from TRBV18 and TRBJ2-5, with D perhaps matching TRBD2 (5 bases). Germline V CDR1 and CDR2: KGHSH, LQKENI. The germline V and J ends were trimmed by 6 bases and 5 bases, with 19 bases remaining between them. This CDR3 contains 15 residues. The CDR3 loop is CASSQGRGVSETQYF. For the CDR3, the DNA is TGTGCCAGCTCCCAAGGACGGGGTGTTTCGGAGACCCAGTACTTC.

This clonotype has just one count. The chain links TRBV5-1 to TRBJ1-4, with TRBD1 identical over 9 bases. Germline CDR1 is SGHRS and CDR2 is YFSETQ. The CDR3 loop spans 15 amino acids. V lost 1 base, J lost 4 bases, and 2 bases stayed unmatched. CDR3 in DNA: TGCGCCAGCAGCTTGACAGGGGGCGGTAATGAAAAACTGTTTTTT. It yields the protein CASSLTGGGNEKLFF.

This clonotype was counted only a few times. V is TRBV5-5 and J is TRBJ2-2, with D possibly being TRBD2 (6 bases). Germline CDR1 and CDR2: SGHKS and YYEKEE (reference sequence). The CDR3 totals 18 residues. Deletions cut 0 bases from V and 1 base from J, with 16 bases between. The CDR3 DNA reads TGTGCCAGCAGCTTGGATCTGATAGCGGTATTGAACACCGGGGAGCTGTTTTTT. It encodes CASSLDLIAVLNTGELFF.

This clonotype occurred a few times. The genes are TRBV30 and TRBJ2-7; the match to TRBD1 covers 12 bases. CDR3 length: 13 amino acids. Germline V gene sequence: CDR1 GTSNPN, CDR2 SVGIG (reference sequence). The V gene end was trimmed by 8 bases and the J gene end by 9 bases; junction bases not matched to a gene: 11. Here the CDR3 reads CAGSGTGGERQYF. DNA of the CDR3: TGTGCCGGAAGCGGGACAGGGGGCGAAAGGCAGTACTTC.

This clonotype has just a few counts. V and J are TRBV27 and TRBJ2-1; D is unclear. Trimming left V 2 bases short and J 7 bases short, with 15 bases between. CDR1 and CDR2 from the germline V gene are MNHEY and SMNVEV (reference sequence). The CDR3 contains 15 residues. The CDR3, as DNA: TGTGCCAGCAGTTTAATAGGACCCCAAGGGAATGAGCAGTTCTTC. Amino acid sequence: CASSLIGPQGNEQFF.

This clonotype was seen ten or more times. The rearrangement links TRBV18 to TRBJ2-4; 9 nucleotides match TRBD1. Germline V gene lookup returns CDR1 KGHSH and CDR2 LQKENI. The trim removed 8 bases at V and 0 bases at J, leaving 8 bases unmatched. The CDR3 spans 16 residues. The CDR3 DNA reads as TGTGCCAGCGGACAGGGGAACAAGCTAGCCAAAAACATTCAGTACTTC. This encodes CASGQGNKLAKNIQYF. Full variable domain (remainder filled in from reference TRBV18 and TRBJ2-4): NAGVMQNPRHLVRRRGQEARLRCSPMKGHSHVYWYRQLPEEGLKFMVYLQKENIIDESGMPKERFSAEFPKEGPSILRIQQVVRGDSAAYFCASGQGNKLAKNIQYFGAGTRLSVL.

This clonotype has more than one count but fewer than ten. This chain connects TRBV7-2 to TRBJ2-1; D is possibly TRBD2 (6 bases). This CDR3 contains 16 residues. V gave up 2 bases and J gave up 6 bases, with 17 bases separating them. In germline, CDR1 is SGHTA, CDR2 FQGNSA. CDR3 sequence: CASSLLGGLFFNEQFF. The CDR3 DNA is TGTGCCAGCAGCTTATTGGGGGGACTCTTCTTCAATGAGCAGTTCTTC.

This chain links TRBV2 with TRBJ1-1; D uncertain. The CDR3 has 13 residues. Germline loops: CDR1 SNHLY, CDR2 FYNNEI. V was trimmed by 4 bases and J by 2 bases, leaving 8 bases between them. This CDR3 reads CASSGHINTEAFF. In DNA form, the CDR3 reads TGTGCCAGCAGTGGGCACATCAACACTGAAGCTTTCTTT.

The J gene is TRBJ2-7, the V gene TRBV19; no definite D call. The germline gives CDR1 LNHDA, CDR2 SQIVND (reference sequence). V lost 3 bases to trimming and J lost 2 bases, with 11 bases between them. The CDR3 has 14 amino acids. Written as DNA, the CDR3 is TGTGCCAGTAGTATGGGGTACGGACCCTACGAGCAGTACTTC. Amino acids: CASSMGYGPYEQYF.

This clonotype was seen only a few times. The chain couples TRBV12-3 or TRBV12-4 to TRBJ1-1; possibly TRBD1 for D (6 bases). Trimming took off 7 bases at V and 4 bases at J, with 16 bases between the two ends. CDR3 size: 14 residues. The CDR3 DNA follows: TGTGCCAGCACCTTGCGAGGGGGTGGCACTGAAGCTTTCTTT. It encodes CASTLRGGGTEAFF.

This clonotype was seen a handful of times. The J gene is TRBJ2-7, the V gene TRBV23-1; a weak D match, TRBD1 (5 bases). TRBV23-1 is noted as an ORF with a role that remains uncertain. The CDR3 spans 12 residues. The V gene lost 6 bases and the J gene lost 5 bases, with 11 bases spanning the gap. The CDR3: CASRGPSDEQYF. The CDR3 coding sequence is TGCGCCAGCAGGGGGCCCTCGGACGAGCAGTACTTC.

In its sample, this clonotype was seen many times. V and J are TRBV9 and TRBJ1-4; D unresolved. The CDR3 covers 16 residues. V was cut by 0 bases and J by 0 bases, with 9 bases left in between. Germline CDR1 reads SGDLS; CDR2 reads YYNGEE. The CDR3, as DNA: TGTGCCAGCAGCGTAGGGGAGGTTGCAACTAATGAAAAACTGTTTTTT. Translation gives CASSVGEVATNEKLFF.

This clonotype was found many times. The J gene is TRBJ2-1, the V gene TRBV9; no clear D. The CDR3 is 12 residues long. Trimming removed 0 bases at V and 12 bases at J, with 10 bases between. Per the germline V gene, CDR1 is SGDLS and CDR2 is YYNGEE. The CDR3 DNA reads TGTGCCAGCAGCGTAGATGACTTTATGCAGTTCTTC. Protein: CASSVDDFMQFF.

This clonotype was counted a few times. The CDR3 reads CASSLDRAGTDTQYF. The CDR3 nucleotides are TGTGCCAGCAGCTTAGATCGGGCAGGCACAGATACGCAGTATTTT. The chain links TRBV11-2 to TRBJ2-3; D is uncertain. With 0 bases removed from V and 1 base from J, the gap between germline ends came to 8 bases. CDR3 length: 15 amino acids. CDR1 and CDR2 from the germline V gene are SGHAT and FQNNGV.

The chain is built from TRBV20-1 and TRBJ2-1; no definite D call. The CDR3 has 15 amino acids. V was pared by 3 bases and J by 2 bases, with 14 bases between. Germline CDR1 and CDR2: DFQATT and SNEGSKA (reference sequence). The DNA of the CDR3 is TGCAGTGCTAGCGGTAGTCCTTCGCCCTACAATGAGCAGTTCTTC. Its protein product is CSASGSPSPYNEQFF.

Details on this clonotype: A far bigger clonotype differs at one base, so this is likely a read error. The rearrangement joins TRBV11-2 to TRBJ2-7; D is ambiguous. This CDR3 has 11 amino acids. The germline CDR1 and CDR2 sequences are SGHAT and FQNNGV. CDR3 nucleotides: TGTGCCGGCAGCTTAACCTACGAGCAGTACTTC. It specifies CAGSLTYEQYF.

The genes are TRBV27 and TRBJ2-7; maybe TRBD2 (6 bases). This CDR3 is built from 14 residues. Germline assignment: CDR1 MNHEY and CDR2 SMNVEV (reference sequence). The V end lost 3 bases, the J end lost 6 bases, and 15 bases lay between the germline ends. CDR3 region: CASSLGGAVSEQYF. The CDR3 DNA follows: TGTGCCAGCAGTTTGGGGGGTGCCGTCAGCGAGCAGTACTTC.

The CDR3 spells CASSPLQGKDTQYF. The CDR3 DNA reads as TGTGCCAGCTCACCACTACAGGGGAAGGATACGCAGTATTTT. The chain joins TRBV18 to TRBJ2-3; 7 bases fit TRBD1. This CDR3 contains 14 residues. Germline trimming cut 1 base from V and 6 bases from J; bases unmatched to any gene: 4. CDR1 KGHSH and CDR2 LQKENI come from the germline V gene.

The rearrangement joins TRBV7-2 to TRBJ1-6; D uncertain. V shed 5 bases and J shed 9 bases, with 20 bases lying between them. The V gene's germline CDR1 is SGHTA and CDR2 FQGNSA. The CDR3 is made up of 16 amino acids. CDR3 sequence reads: CASSVRSRSTSSPLHF. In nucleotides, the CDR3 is TGTGCCAGCAGCGTGAGGAGCCGAAGTACGAGTTCACCCCTCCACTTT. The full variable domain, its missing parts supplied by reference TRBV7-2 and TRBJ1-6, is GAGVSQSPSNKVTEKGKDVELRCDPISGHTALYWYRQSLGQGLEFLIYFQGNSAPDKSGLPSDRFSAERTGGSVSTLTIQRTQQEDSAVYLCASSVRSRSTSSPLHFGNGTRLTVT.

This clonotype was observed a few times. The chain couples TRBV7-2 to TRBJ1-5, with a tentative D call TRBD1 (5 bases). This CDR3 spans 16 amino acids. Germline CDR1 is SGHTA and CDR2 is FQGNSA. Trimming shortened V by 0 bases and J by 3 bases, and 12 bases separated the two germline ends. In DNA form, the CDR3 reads TGTGCCAGCAGCTTAGCGGGGGGACGGTCCAATCAGCCCCAGCATTTT. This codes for CASSLAGGRSNQPQHF.

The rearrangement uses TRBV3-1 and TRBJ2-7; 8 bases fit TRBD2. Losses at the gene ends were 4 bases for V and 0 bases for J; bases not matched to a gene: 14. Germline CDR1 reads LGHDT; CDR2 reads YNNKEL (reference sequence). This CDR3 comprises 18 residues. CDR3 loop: CASSLRTASGHSSYEQYF. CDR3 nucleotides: TGTGCCAGCAGCCTGCGGACAGCTAGCGGGCATAGCTCCTACGAGCAGTACTTC.